The rows below give T cell receptor beta chains drawn from one sample of a study of T-cell reconstitution after alpha-beta-depleted transplantation in children. TCRdb reanalysed the PCR reads using MiXCR and keeps one entry per CDR3 protein. Here the sample spans 70,000 or so distinct CDR3 sequences, about a tenth being singletons. The specimen was PBMCs, collected before TCRalphabeta/CD19-depleted stem cell transplant. The receptor source for this set is a boy aged 5-17 years with acute myeloid leukemia, due to receive a stem cell transplant. Each CDR3 is given with its conserved first and last residue. Fields, in order: V gene, CDR3 protein.

>TRBV15
CATRDYGTLETQYF
>TRBV19
CASGPGGSSHEQYF
>TRBV6-5
CASTGLAGGEETQYF
>TRBV5-5
CASSQFGGGDTQYF
>TRBV14
CASSQEPGTEAFF
>TRBV27
CASSSFEGLRNNQPQHF
>TRBV5-1
CASSLDLLSTDTQYF
>TRBV20-1
CSANSQETQYF
>TRBV5-5
CASSERIVSVGELFF
>TRBV18
CASSPPLAGGLDTQYF
>TRBV12-3/TRBV12-4
CASSPGTGVEKLFF
>TRBV20-1
CSASWSQGGTEAFF
>TRBV5-1
CASGVRGNTEAFF
>TRBV7-9
CASSPGGRWVDEQFF
>TRBV29-1
CSVARGGNTEAFF
>TRBV4-1
CASSQPSGGQETQYF
>TRBV25-1
CASSLWGDRTEAFF
>TRBV9
CASSVAGSGDNEQFF
>TRBV4-2
CASSQDGQYQETQYF
>TRBV12-3/TRBV12-4
CASSQIAGVPGELFF
>TRBV6-1
CASRVLGVRPSGANVLTF
>TRBV27
CASSLRTDSPLHF
>TRBV20-1
CSARSRMNTQYF
>TRBV5-8
CASSLGPRAYEQYF
>TRBV5-5
CASSLYPRDEKLFF
>TRBV5-1
CASSPLAGGTDTQYF